The 26 T cell receptor beta chains given below trace back to one sample, sequenced in a study of radiation and T cells in renal cell carcinoma. Time point specified: baseline pretreatment blood. Sample treatment: 15 Gy SBRT to primary tumor, nephrectomy 4 weeks later. Only in-frame clones appear in the TCRdb table, and some are missing; sequencing was by immunoSEQ multiplex PCR. The table records approximately 100,000 clones, 65% to 90% of them present only once. The source was blood, collected from a patient whose treatment included radiotherapy and nephrectomy. Source of these receptors: a man aged 45-65 years with renal cell carcinoma.

The rearrangement joins TRBV29-1 to TRBJ2-1; D is ambiguous. V gave up 3 bases and J gave up 7 bases, with 4 bases separating them. CDR3 length equals 10 residues. The germline CDR1 and CDR2 sequences are SQVTM and ANQGSEA. CDR3 DNA: TGCAGCGTTGAGGATAATGAGCAGTTCTTC. Translation: CSVEDNEQFF.

The chain has TRBV30 and TRBJ2-2; possible D gene TRBD2, 7 bases. Per germline, CDR1 GTSNPN and CDR2 SVGIG (reference sequence). This CDR3 is 15 amino acids long. V was pared by 4 bases and J by 5 bases, with 17 bases between. CDR3 sequence: CAWTKVGGQTGELFF. The DNA of the CDR3 is TGTGCCTGGACGAAGGTCGGGGGGCAAACCGGGGAGCTGTTTTTT.

The V call is TRBV7-6, the J call TRBJ2-7, with TRBD1 as a possible D gene (6 bases). This CDR3 has 14 residues. V was pared by 5 bases and J by 3 bases, with 14 bases between. Germline CDR1 is SGHVS and CDR2 is FNYEAQ. CDR3 residues: CASSRQDSLYEQYF. Here the CDR3 DNA reads TGTGCCAGCAGCCGACAGGACAGTCTCTACGAGCAGTACTTC.

The rearrangement joins TRBV6-5 to TRBJ2-2; D is undetermined. The CDR3 runs to 16 residues. The V end lost 0 bases, the J end lost 1 base, and 9 bases lay between the germline ends. In germline, CDR1 is MNHEY, CDR2 SVGAGI. The CDR3 DNA is TGTGCCAGCAGTTACTCGAACGCAGGGAACACCGGGGAGCTGTTTTTT. Amino acid sequence: CASSYSNAGNTGELFF.

The rearrangement links TRBV4-1 to TRBJ1-1; D is ambiguous. Looked up from germline, CDR1 is MGHRA and CDR2 is YSYEKL. This CDR3 contains 20 residues. V lost 1 base to trimming and J lost 5 bases, with 29 bases between them. DNA of the CDR3: TGCGCCAGCAGCCAAGTAAGGCCCGTCGGGTCCGCTCCCTTGGGAACTGAAGCTTTCTTT. Amino acid sequence: CASSQVRPVGSAPLGTEAFF.

The chain combines TRBV6-5 with TRBJ1-2, with TRBD1 matching 11 bases. Germline loops: CDR1 MNHEY, CDR2 SVGAGI. The CDR3 is made up of 13 amino acids. Losses at the gene ends were 8 bases for V and 5 bases for J; bases not matched to a gene: 4. The CDR3 sequence is CASGRDRGYGYTF. CDR3 DNA: TGTGCCAGCGGGCGGGACAGGGGGTATGGCTACACCTTC.

V gene TRBV2 combines with J gene TRBJ1-2, with TRBD1 as a possible D gene (5 bases). Trimming removed 4 bases at V and 2 bases at J, with 11 bases between. CDR1 and CDR2 (germline): SNHLY, FYNNEI. This CDR3 region has 14 residues. DNA of the CDR3: TGTGCCAGCAGTGTTATGGAGGGGAACTATGGCTACACCTTC. Translation gives CASSVMEGNYGYTF. Looking up the rest from reference TRBV2 and TRBJ1-2 gives the full variable domain: EPEVTQTPSHQVTQMGQEVILRCVPISNHLYFYWYRQILGQKVEFLVSFYNNEISEKSEIFDDQFSVERPDGSNFTLKIRSTKLEDSAMYFCASSVMEGNYGYTFGSGTRLTVV.

The V and J genes are TRBV20-1 and TRBJ2-7, with TRBD2 matching 8 bases. This CDR3 spans 11 amino acids. Germline trimming cut 7 bases from V and 3 bases from J; bases unmatched to any gene: 2. Per germline, CDR1 DFQATT and CDR2 SNEGSKA (reference sequence). The CDR3 spells CSVAGGYEQYF. In nucleotides, the CDR3 is TGCAGTGTCGCGGGGGGCTACGAGCAGTACTTC.

V and J are TRBV9 and TRBJ1-2, with 11 bases matching TRBD1. V lost 1 base to trimming and J lost 4 bases; unmatched junction nucleotides: 6. There are 16 residues in the CDR3. Looked up from germline, CDR1 is SGDLS and CDR2 is YYNGEE. The CDR3 region is CASSVTGTGGVYGYTF. The CDR3, as DNA: TGTGCCAGCAGCGTAACAGGGACAGGGGGAGTCTATGGCTACACCTTC.

Notes on this clone: One end of the junction varies from germline; a read error may be responsible. The V gene is TRBV2, the J gene TRBJ1-2, with a possible D match to TRBD1 (6 bases). The CDR3 length is 11 residues. The germline V gene has CDR1 SNHLY and CDR2 FYNNEI. DNA of the CDR3: TGTGCCACCGCTTATAACAGGGTGAGGGACTTC. Its translation is CATAYNRVRDF.

The genes are TRBV1 and TRBJ2-7; the DNA was not compared with TRBD2, the D call given in the table. TRBV1 is reported as a pseudogene. The CDR3 runs to 17 residues. CDR3 sequence reads: CTSSEELELADPYEQYF. As DNA, the CDR3 is TGCACCAGCAGCGAAGAATTAGAACTAGCGGACCCCTACGAGCAGTACTTC.

The chain combines TRBV21-1 with TRBJ1-3. TRBV21-1 is a pseudogene segment. CDR3 size: 13 residues. CDR3 bases: TGTGCCAGCACAGGGACCTCTGGAAACACCATATATTTT. This gives the protein CASTGTSGNTIYF.

The rearrangement joins TRBV5-7 to TRBJ1-2, with a weak D call TRBD1 (5 bases). TRBV5-7 is flagged as an ORF with uncertain function. V was cut by 5 bases and J by 2 bases, with 10 bases left in between. The CDR3 spans 13 residues. The CDR3 is CASSPGTNYGYTF. Written as DNA, the CDR3 is TGTGCCAGCAGTCCCGGGACGAACTATGGCTACACCTTC.

This clone was recorded only once. The rearrangement links TRBV29-1 to TRBJ2-1; 10 nucleotides line up with TRBD2. This CDR3 is 14 amino acids long. After removal of 7 bases from V and 8 bases from J, the junction contained 11 bases not matched to a gene. Germline CDR1 and CDR2: SQVTM and ANQGSEA. As DNA, the CDR3 is TGCAGCGGTGAGCCTAGCGGGAGTATGTATGAGCAGTTCTTC. Its protein is CSGEPSGSMYEQFF.

This clone was counted a few times. This chain links TRBV5-1 with TRBJ2-2; 11 bases fit TRBD2. This CDR3 spans 15 amino acids. After removal of 8 bases from V and 0 bases from J, the junction contained 3 bases not matched to a gene. Germline CDR1 SGHRS, CDR2 YFSETQ. CDR3 in DNA: TGCGCCAGTACTAGCGGGGGACCGAACACCGGGGAGCTGTTTTTT. This encodes CASTSGGPNTGELFF.

As for this clone: An end of the junction differs from the germline gene, which may be a read error. This chain's CDR3 is CASSEPDSVQETQYF. The CDR3 nucleotides read TGTGCTAGCAGCGAACCTGACAGTGTCCAAGAGACCCAGTACTTC. The chain uses TRBV7-7 and TRBJ2-5; D is perhaps TRBD1 (5 bases). The germline V gene has CDR1 SSHAT and CDR2 FNYEAQ (reference sequence). The CDR3 length is 15 residues.

The chain combines TRBV6-5 with TRBJ2-3, with 8 bases aligning to TRBD2. The germline V gene encodes CDR1 MNHEY and CDR2 SVGAGI. V was clipped by 2 bases and J by 3 bases; unmatched bases: 4. This CDR3 comprises 15 residues. The CDR3 region has the DNA TGTGCCAGCAGTTACGGGGTAGCGGGAACAGATACGCAGTATTTT. It specifies CASSYGVAGTDTQYF.

This chain links TRBV10-2 with TRBJ2-7; either TRBD1 or TRBD2 may supply D (5 bases each). Germline lookup yields CDR1 WSHSY and CDR2 SAAADI. Trimming removed 5 bases at V and 5 bases at J, with 10 bases between. The CDR3 consists of 12 residues. The CDR3 region is CASSWGMNEQYF. CDR3 nucleotide sequence: TGCGCCAGCAGTTGGGGGATGAACGAGCAGTACTTC.

The chain joins TRBV27 to TRBJ2-5; possibly TRBD1 for D (5 bases). The CDR3 is 14 residues long. Per germline, CDR1 MNHEY and CDR2 SMNVEV (reference sequence). V lost 6 bases and J 5 bases, leaving 16 bases between the germline ends. CDR3 in amino acids: CASRAGINTETQYF. The CDR3 nucleotides read TGTGCCAGCAGAGCAGGGATTAATACGGAGACCCAGTACTTC.

This rearrangement joins TRBV5-1 to TRBJ2-7; unclear D gene. The germline gives CDR1 SGHRS, CDR2 YFSETQ. The CDR3 is 12 amino acids. The V gene lost 2 bases and the J gene lost 3 bases, with 6 bases spanning the gap. The CDR3: CASSFDIYEQYF. The CDR3, as DNA: TGCGCCAGCAGCTTCGACATCTACGAGCAGTACTTC. Based on the CDR3 plus reference TRBV5-1 and TRBJ2-7, the full variable domain is KAGVTQTPRYLIKTRGQQVTLSCSPISGHRSVSWYQQTPGQGLQFLFEYFSETQRNKGNFPGRFSGRQFSNSRSEMNVSTLELGDSALYLCASSFDIYEQYFGPGTRLTVT.

Comment on this clone: Different DNA sequences within this sample yield the same CDR3. V and J are TRBV5-1 and TRBJ2-7; D unresolved. CDR1 and CDR2 (germline): SGHRS, YFSETQ. The CDR3 covers 14 residues. Deletions cut 0 bases from V and 2 bases from J, with 9 bases between. The CDR3 bases are TGCGCCAGCAGCTTGGAAGTCCCGGCCTACGAGCAGTACTTC. Protein sequence: CASSLEVPAYEQYF.

This chain links TRBV27 with TRBJ2-7; 9 bases are shared with TRBD1. From germline, CDR1 is MNHEY and CDR2 SMNVEV (reference sequence). This CDR3 region has 14 residues. The V and J ends lost 4 bases and 3 bases, in that order; junction bases with no gene match: 4. The CDR3 region has the DNA TGTGCCAGCAGTTGGACAGGGGAGGGCTACGAGCAGTACTTC. As protein: CASSWTGEGYEQYF.

The chain employs TRBV9 and TRBJ2-3, with D uncertain. Germline lookup yields CDR1 SGDLS and CDR2 YYNGEE. The CDR3 has 14 amino acids. V was shortened by 0 bases and J by 4 bases, with 9 bases between the two germline ends. The CDR3 coding sequence is TGTGCCAGCAGCGTAGACCCAAGGGCAGATACGCAGTATTTT. It encodes CASSVDPRADTQYF.

The rearrangement joins TRBV7-2 to TRBJ2-7; 10 nucleotides agree with TRBD2. CDR3 length: 17 residues. Germline CDR1 reads SGHTA; CDR2 reads FQGNSA. V gave up 1 base and J gave up 0 bases; unmatched junction bases: 6. The CDR3 protein is CASSLVSGTSDSYEQYF. In DNA, the CDR3 is TGTGCCAGCAGCTTAGTTTCCGGGACTAGCGACTCCTACGAGCAGTACTTC.

V usage is TRBV5-1 and J usage is TRBJ2-1, with 7 bases that match TRBD1. J lost 8 bases, V lost 4 bases, and 9 bases had no gene match. Germline V gene lookup returns CDR1 SGHRS and CDR2 YFSETQ. This CDR3 is 14 amino acids long. The CDR3 sequence: CASSISTGADEQFF. CDR3 nucleotide sequence: TGCGCCAGCAGCATATCAACAGGGGCCGATGAGCAGTTCTTC.

The DNA for the CDR3 is TGTGCCTGGATGAACCGGGGGTTACGGGAAAAACTGTTTTTT. Translating it yields CAWMNRGLREKLFF. V gene TRBV30 combines with J gene TRBJ1-4, with D possibly matching TRBD1 (5 bases). Germline V CDR1 and CDR2: GTSNPN, SVGIG (reference sequence). The CDR3 is 14 amino acids. Trimming stripped 4 bases from V and 8 bases from J, with 17 bases between.